The rows below give T cell receptor beta chains drawn from one sample of a study of cytotoxic CD8 clonotypes in ibrutinib-treated CLL. Clones were read by immunoSEQ multiplex PCR, and TCRdb kept only the in-frame ones, dropping some. Here the sample spans approximately 340,000 clones, roughly 71% being singletons. The material sequenced was PBMCs, taken after 36 months of ibrutinib treatment. These receptors all stem from a human donor with chronic lymphocytic leukemia. Both conserved end residues are part of each CDR3. Each record gives: D gene, clone size, V gene, J gene, CDR3 protein, CDR3 DNA. A D gene is named only where the DNA matches it firmly. Clone size is stated in some rows and not others, as once, few, many or a class when expanded.

TRBD1,NA,TRBV19,TRBJ1-2,CASRSGGAYGYTF,TGTGCCAGTAGGTCAGGGGGCGCCTATGGCTACACCTTC
TRBD1,NA,TRBV5-1,TRBJ2-2,CASSYKDRGLTGELFF,TGCGCCAGCAGCTATAAGGACAGGGGGCTCACCGGGGAGCTGTTTTTT
TRBD2,NA,TRBV4-1,TRBJ2-1,CASSHGLAGDSYNEQFF,TGCGCCAGCAGCCACGGACTAGCGGGAGACAGCTACAATGAGCAGTTCTTC
TRBD2,NA,TRBV28,TRBJ2-3,CASGRLAGAGDTQYF,TGTGCCAGTGGCCGACTAGCGGGAGCCGGAGATACGCAGTATTTT
TRBD1,NA,TRBV27,TRBJ2-7,CASTQGGGQGSYEQYF,TGTGCCAGCACGCAAGGCGGGGGACAGGGGTCCTACGAGCAGTACTTC
NA,few,TRBV12-5,TRBJ2-7,CASEGHSYEQYF,TGTGCTAGTGAGGGACACTCCTACGAGCAGTACTTC
NA,NA,TRBV4-2,TRBJ1-1,CASSPRLNTEAFF,TGTGCCAGCAGCCCACGGCTGAACACTGAAGCTTTCTTT
TRBD1,few,TRBV10-3,TRBJ2-5,CAISVRQGFYETQYF,TGTGCCATCAGTGTGCGACAGGGGTTTTATGAGACCCAGTACTTC
NA,NA,TRBV7-6,TRBJ2-5,CASSFRDGNLGAQYF,TGTGCCAGCAGCTTTCGGGACGGTAATTTGGGGGCCCAGTACTTC
TRBD1,NA,TRBV7-9,TRBJ2-1,CASSHPLDRGNEQFF,TGTGCCAGCAGTCATCCCCTAGACAGGGGCAATGAGCAGTTCTTC
TRBD1,NA,TRBV29-1,TRBJ2-5,CSVGTGRGETQYF,TGCAGCGTAGGGACAGGGCGGGGGGAGACCCAGTACTTC
NA,NA,TRBV27,TRBJ2-7,CASSLGQGREQYF,TGTGCCAGCAGTTTAGGGCAGGGGCGTGAGCAGTACTTC
NA,NA,TRBV10-1,TRBJ2-3,CASSEGRGERVTQYF,TGCGCCAGCAGTGAGGGCAGGGGGGAGAGAGTTACGCAGTATTTT
NA,NA,TRBV28,TRBJ2-3,CASSLWRAPADTQYF,TGTGCCAGCAGTTTATGGCGGGCGCCTGCAGATACGCAGTATTTT
NA,NA,TRBV11-2,TRBJ2-7,CASSLEGGPRPYEQYF,TGTGCCAGCAGCTTAGAAGGTGGGCCTCGACCCTACGAGCAGTACTTC
NA,NA,TRBV18,TRBJ1-1,CASSPNRDGNTEAFF,TGTGCCAGCTCACCGAACAGGGATGGGAACACTGAAGCTTTCTTT
NA,NA,TRBV7-9,TRBJ2-7,CASSWDGGTYEQYF,TGTGCCAGCAGCTGGGATGGGGGAACCTACGAGCAGTACTTC
NA,NA,TRBV5-6,TRBJ2-1,CASKTVYNEQFF,TGTGCCAGCAAGACAGTTTACAATGAGCAGTTCTTC
TRBD2,once,TRBV19,TRBJ2-1,CASSTRLLAGDYNEQFF,TGTGCCAGTAGTACCAGACTACTAGCGGGAGACTACAATGAGCAGTTCTTC
NA,NA,TRBV11-2,TRBJ2-3,CASSPEPSTDTQYF,TGTGCCAGCAGCCCGGAGCCAAGCACAGATACGCAGTATTTT
NA,NA,TRBV28,TRBJ2-1,CASSLFYNEQFF,TGTGCCAGCAGTTTGTTTTACAATGAGCAGTTCTTC
NA,NA,TRBV28,TRBJ1-2,CASSSTASGYTF,TGTGCCAGCAGTTCGACAGCGTCTGGCTACACCTTC
TRBD2,NA,TRBV4-1,TRBJ2-1,CASSLRSGGAKDEQFF,TGCGCCAGCAGCCTACGTAGCGGGGGGGCCAAGGATGAGCAGTTCTTC
NA,NA,TRBV4-3,TRBJ2-7,CASSQEASSYEQYF,TGCGCCAGCAGCCAAGAAGCCAGCTCCTACGAGCAGTACTTC
NA,once,TRBV28,TRBJ2-7,CASSVGISYEQYF,TGTGCCAGCAGCGTCGGGATCTCCTACGAGCAGTACTTC
TRBD2,once,TRBV6-5,TRBJ2-7,CASRRGLAGIYEQYF,TGTGCCAGCAGAAGGGGACTAGCGGGAATCTACGAGCAGTACTTC
NA,few,TRBV13,TRBJ2-7,CASSEGPMPYEQYF,TGTGCCAGCAGCGAGGGACCCATGCCCTACGAGCAGTACTTC
TRBD1,NA,TRBV5-4,TRBJ2-5,CASSGGQGKETQYF,TGTGCCAGCAGCGGGGGACAGGGGAAAGAGACCCAGTACTTC
NA,few,TRBV28,TRBJ1-4,CASSPPGLNNEKLFF,TGTGCCAGCAGTCCACCGGGACTAAACAATGAAAAACTGTTTTTT
TRBD2,NA,TRBV29-1,TRBJ2-2,CSVGLAGWGTNTGELFF,TGCAGCGTCGGACTAGCGGGATGGGGGACGAACACCGGGGAGCTGTTTTTT
NA,NA,TRBV7-3,TRBJ2-3,CASSLASTSLVDTQYF,TGTGCCAGCAGCTTAGCTTCCACAAGCCTCGTGGATACGCAGTATTTT
NA,NA,TRBV27,TRBJ2-7,CASSLSRWDGYEQYF,TGTGCCAGCAGTTTATCGCGATGGGACGGCTACGAGCAGTACTTC
NA,NA,TRBV13,TRBJ2-5,CASSHSGQRETQYF,TGTGCCAGCAGCCACAGCGGGCAGAGGGAGACCCAGTACTTC
NA,NA,TRBV6-1,TRBJ2-1,CASSGPGRRIDNEQFF,TGTGCCAGCAGTGGCCCCGGCAGGAGAATAGACAATGAGCAGTTCTTC
NA,NA,TRBV4-3,TRBJ1-2,CASSQDRAIGSNYGYTF,TGCGCCAGCAGCCAAGATCGGGCCATTGGGTCTAACTATGGCTACACCTTC
NA,NA,TRBV7-9,TRBJ2-7,CASTTDYEQYF,TGTGCCAGCACCACGGACTACGAGCAGTACTTC
NA,NA,TRBV7-6,TRBJ1-3,CASSSGPGFGNTIYF,TGTGCCAGCAGTTCAGGCCCGGGCTTCGGAAACACCATATATTTT
TRBD1,NA,TRBV5-4,TRBJ1-6,CASSLGTGGRSPLHF,TGTGCCAGCAGCTTGGGGACAGGGGGTCGTTCACCCCTCCACTTT
TRBD1,once,TRBV18,TRBJ1-1,CASSPWTGTDTEAFF,TGTGCCAGCTCACCGTGGACAGGGACGGACACTGAAGCTTTCTTT
TRBD1,NA,TRBV13,TRBJ2-2,CASSLEQGKNTGELFF,TGTGCCAGCAGCTTGGAACAGGGGAAGAACACCGGGGAGCTGTTTTTT
NA,few,TRBV7-2,TRBJ2-7,CASSPVRAYEQYF,TGTGCCAGCAGCCCGGTTCGGGCCTACGAGCAGTACTTC
TRBD2,few,TRBV4-1,TRBJ2-5,CASSRLTLGLAGGRETQYF,TGCGCCAGCAGCCGCCTGACCCTGGGACTAGCGGGGGGCCGGGAGACCCAGTACTTC